Listed below are T cell receptor beta chains from one sample, sequenced in a study of blood T cell repertoires in COVID-19. Profiling relied on immunoSEQ multiplex PCR, and the TCRdb table lists in-frame clones only, not all of them. The table shows some 350,000 clones, with approximately 88% occurring only once. Material: peripheral blood. All receptors derive from a woman aged 25 to 39 with COVID-19, enrolled during active disease. Each CDR3 is given with its conserved first and last residue. A D gene is named only where the DNA matches it firmly.

J gene | D gene | V gene | CDR3 protein
TRBJ2-1 | TRBD2 | TRBV6-6 | CASSLTFKRRGGTHNEQFF
TRBJ2-3 | - | TRBV11-1 | CASSRSDSPRDTQYF
TRBJ2-7 | - | TRBV7-8 | CASSPPGDEQYF
TRBJ2-7 | TRBD1 | TRBV7-9 | CASSLAGQGPYEQYF
TRBJ2-5 | - | TRBV7-7 | CASSPGMGTWETQYF
TRBJ1-2 | - | TRBV3-1/TRBV3-2 | CASSQDTTTDYGYTF
TRBJ2-7 | TRBD2 | TRBV10-2 | CASSEVGSGASYEQYF
TRBJ1-6 | - | TRBV4-2 | CASSAGGGSPLHF
TRBJ2-6 | TRBD1 | TRBV28 | CASSLMGQYSGANVLTF
TRBJ2-3 | - | TRBV7-2 | CASHRGASTDTQYF
TRBJ1-1 | - | TRBV6-5 | CASSYEHLSEAFF
TRBJ2-6 | - | TRBV28 | CASTLSLSGANVLTF
TRBJ2-1 | TRBD2 | TRBV29-1 | CSVLAGGYNEQFF
TRBJ2-1 | - | TRBV27 | CASSPGGAGIHMRQFF
TRBJ2-7 | - | TRBV12-2 | CASRLAGLPREQYF
TRBJ2-5 | - | TRBV7-9 | CASSLEQGQQETQYF
TRBJ2-2 | TRBD1 | TRBV3-1/TRBV3-2 | CASSRDSYTGELFF
TRBJ2-5 | TRBD1 | TRBV13 | CASSLGTGGGQETQYF
TRBJ2-5 | TRBD2 | TRBV11-3 | CASSYSTAGRETQYF
TRBJ2-5 | - | TRBV10-1 | CASRDSLGQETQYF
TRBJ1-2 | TRBD1 | TRBV19 | CASSHSRGLNYGYTF
TRBJ1-6 | - | TRBV7-2 | CASSSGVLESPLHF
TRBJ2-2 | TRBD2 | TRBV2 | CASSDLAGAFTGELFF
TRBJ1-4 | - | TRBV3-1/TRBV3-2 | CASSRRETQNEKLFF
TRBJ1-2 | TRBD1 | TRBV2 | CASSLTGTGEDGYTF
TRBJ1-4 | TRBD1 | TRBV27 | CASSPDRANEKLFF
TRBJ2-3 | TRBD2 | TRBV5-4 | CASRLAGGRRDTQYF
TRBJ2-3 | - | TRBV19 | CASSADSGWTDTQYF
TRBJ1-2 | - | TRBV7-2 | CASSDLITTGGYTF
TRBJ2-3 | - | TRBV5-1 | CASSLASSSTDTQYF
TRBJ1-3 | TRBD1 | TRBV5-4 | CASSFGQGTGNTIYF
TRBJ1-1 | - | TRBV9 | CASSVGTMNTEAFF
TRBJ2-1 | - | TRBV28 | CASSLYGGYRSSYNEQFF
TRBJ2-7 | TRBD1 | TRBV7-7 | CASSLSPGGSHEQYF
TRBJ2-5 | TRBD1 | TRBV29-1 | CSVAHRGQETQYF
TRBJ2-7 | TRBD2 | TRBV2 | CASVRAGPNSYEQYF
TRBJ1-2 | TRBD1 | TRBV6-5 | CAANSGTGGYTF
TRBJ2-1 | TRBD1 | TRBV7-6 | CASSTGRGQGGYNEQFF
TRBJ2-7 | - | TRBV2 | CASSDGYEQYF
TRBJ1-6 | - | TRBV7-2 | CASAGARGVHNSPLHF
TRBJ2-1 | - | TRBV20-1 | CSASWGVLPYNEQFF
TRBJ2-3 | TRBD2 | TRBV7-8 | CASRTPGLAGGPENTQYF
TRBJ2-5 | TRBD2 | TRBV10-1 | CASSEYQAGLGETQYF
TRBJ2-3 | TRBD2 | TRBV5-8 | CASSPLAGGTDTQYF
TRBJ2-7 | - | TRBV4-3 | CASSLAWGPPYEQYF
TRBJ2-1 | TRBD2 | TRBV24-1 | CAAAEGREPYNEQFF
TRBJ1-1 | - | TRBV6-2/TRBV6-3 | CASSYDRSPMNTEAFF
TRBJ2-3 | - | TRBV11-2 | CASNLPGSDTQYF
TRBJ2-5 | - | TRBV28 | CASSLSGPGNQETQYF
TRBJ1-6 | - | TRBV27 | CASRGGGYNSPLHF
TRBJ2-3 | TRBD2 | TRBV19 | CASSIAGRGGPDTQYF
TRBJ1-1 | TRBD1 | TRBV7-9 | CASSFGTVGTEAFF
TRBJ2-5 | TRBD2 | TRBV7-2 | CASSFTSGTGETQYF